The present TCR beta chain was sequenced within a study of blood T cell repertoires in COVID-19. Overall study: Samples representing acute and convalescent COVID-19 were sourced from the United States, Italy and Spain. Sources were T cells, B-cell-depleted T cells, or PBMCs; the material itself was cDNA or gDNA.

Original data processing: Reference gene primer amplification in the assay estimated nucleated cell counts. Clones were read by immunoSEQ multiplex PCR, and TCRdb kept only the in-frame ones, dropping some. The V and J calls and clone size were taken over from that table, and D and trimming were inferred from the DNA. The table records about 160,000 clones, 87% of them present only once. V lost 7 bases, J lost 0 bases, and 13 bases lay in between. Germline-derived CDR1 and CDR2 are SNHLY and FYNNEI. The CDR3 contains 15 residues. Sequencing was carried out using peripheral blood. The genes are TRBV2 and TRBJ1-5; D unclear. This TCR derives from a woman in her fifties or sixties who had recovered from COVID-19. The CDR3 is CASTERGYSNQPQHF. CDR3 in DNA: TGTGCCAGCACCGAACGCGGGTATAGCAATCAGCCCCAGCATTTT.